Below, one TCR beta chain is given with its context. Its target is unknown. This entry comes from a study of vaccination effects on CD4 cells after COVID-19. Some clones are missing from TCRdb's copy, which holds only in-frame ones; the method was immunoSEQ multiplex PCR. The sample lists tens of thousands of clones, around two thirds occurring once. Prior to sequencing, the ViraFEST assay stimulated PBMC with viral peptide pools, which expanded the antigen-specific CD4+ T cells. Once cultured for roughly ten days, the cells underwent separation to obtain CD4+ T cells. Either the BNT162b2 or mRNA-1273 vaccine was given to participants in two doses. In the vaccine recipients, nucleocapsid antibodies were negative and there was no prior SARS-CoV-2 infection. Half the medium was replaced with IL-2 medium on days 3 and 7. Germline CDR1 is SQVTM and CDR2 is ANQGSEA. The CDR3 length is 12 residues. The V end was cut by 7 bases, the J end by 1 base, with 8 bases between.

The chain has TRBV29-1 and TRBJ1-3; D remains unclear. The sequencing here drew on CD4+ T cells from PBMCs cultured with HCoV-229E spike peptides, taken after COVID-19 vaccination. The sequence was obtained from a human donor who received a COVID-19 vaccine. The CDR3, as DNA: TGCAGCGGGGAGGGTTCTGGAAACACCATATATTTT. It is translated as CSGEGSGNTIYF.